Presented here are 27 T cell receptor beta chains from one specimen sequenced in a study of OX40 agonist ivuxolimab in advanced cancers. The repertoire was sequenced with immunoSEQ multiplex PCR; TCRdb's copy has only in-frame clones and lacks some. The table records approximately 12,000 clones, 65% to 70% of them present only once. This sample comprised CD4+ or CD8+ T cells sorted from blood, obtained in a trial of the OX40 agonist ivuxolimab. All receptors derive from an adult with an advanced solid tumor such as melanoma, head and neck, liver or kidney cancer.

The rearrangement joins TRBV9 to TRBJ2-1, with 9 nucleotides matching TRBD1. The CDR3 has 15 amino acids. Germline V CDR1 and CDR2: SGDLS, YYNGEE. Losses at the gene ends were 0 bases for V and 8 bases for J; bases not matched to a gene: 6. CDR3 nucleotides: TGTGCCAGCAGCGTAGTGGGACAGGGATTCGATGAGCAGTTCTTC. It is translated as CASSVVGQGFDEQFF. Filled out from reference TRBV9 and TRBJ2-1, the complete variable domain reads DSGVTQTPKHLITATGQRVTLRCSPRSGDLSVYWYQQSLDQGLQFLIQYYNGEERAKGNILERFSAQQFPDLHSELNLSSLELGDSALYFCASSVVGQGFDEQFFGPGTRLTVL.

J is TRBJ2-1 and V is TRBV6-5, with TRBD2 identical over 11 bases. CDR1 is MNHEY and CDR2 is SVGAGI in the germline V gene. V lost 6 bases, J lost 6 bases, and 4 bases stayed unmatched. The CDR3 covers 14 residues. CDR3 DNA sequence: TGTGCCAGCAGACTTAGCGGGGGGGCCAATGAGCAGTTCTTC. Its translation: CASRLSGGANEQFF.

The chain is built from TRBV11-2 and TRBJ1-1, with D possibly being TRBD1 (6 bases). CDR3 length: 13 amino acids. The germline V gene encodes CDR1 SGHAT and CDR2 FQNNGV. Trimming cost V 4 bases and J 3 bases, with 9 bases left between them. This CDR3 reads CASSSPGDTEAFF. The DNA of the CDR3 is TGTGCCAGCAGCTCCCCAGGGGACACTGAAGCTTTCTTT.

This clone was seen a handful of times. The V and J genes are TRBV11-3 and TRBJ2-1; D may be TRBD1 (5 bases). The CDR3 is 12 amino acids. CDR1 is SGHNT and CDR2 is YENEEA in the germline V gene. V was trimmed by 4 bases and J by 10 bases, leaving 11 bases between them. The CDR3 loop reads CASSSTAREQFF. The CDR3 DNA sequence: TGTGCCAGCAGCTCGACAGCCCGGGAGCAGTTCTTC. Filled out from reference TRBV11-3 and TRBJ2-1, the complete variable domain reads EAGVVQSPRYKIIEKKQPVAFWCNPISGHNTLYWYLQNLGQGPELLIRYENEEAVDDSQLPKDRFSAERLKGVDSTLKIQPAELGDSAVYLCASSSTAREQFFGPGTRLTVL.

The chain links TRBV2 to TRBJ1-1; D uncertain. The CDR3 runs 11 residues. Germline V gene data show CDR1 as SNHLY and CDR2 as FYNNEI. V lost 1 base and J lost 6, with 3 bases in between. The CDR3 DNA is TGTGCCAGCAGTGAAGAAGCTGAAGCTTTCTTT. Its protein is CASSEEAEAFF.

V is TRBV7-9 and J is TRBJ2-1, with 15 positions matching TRBD2. Germline V gene lookup returns CDR1 SEHNR and CDR2 FQNEAQ (reference sequence). This CDR3 has 18 amino acids. The trim removed 5 bases at V and 2 bases at J, leaving 7 bases unmatched. The CDR3 bases are TGTGCCAGCAGCCCAAGGACTAGCGGGGGGGCCACCTACAATGAGCAGTTCTTC. Protein: CASSPRTSGGATYNEQFF.

This clone has more than one count but fewer than ten. This rearrangement joins TRBV7-6 to TRBJ2-5; the match to TRBD2 covers 9 bases. This CDR3 contains 16 residues. Germline loops: CDR1 SGHVS, CDR2 FNYEAQ. J gave up 5 bases and V 1 base, and 8 bases lay outside the gene matches. DNA of the CDR3: TGTGCCAGCAGCTTAGATGGCGCGGGGGGGCTCGAGACCCAGTACTTC. It encodes CASSLDGAGGLETQYF.

The chain has TRBV2 and TRBJ1-3; maybe TRBD1 (6 bases). Germline V lookup: CDR1 SNHLY, CDR2 FYNNEI. This CDR3 has 15 amino acids. Trimming removed 8 bases at V and 2 bases at J, with 16 bases between. The CDR3 DNA follows: TGTGCCAGCCGTCGCGAAACAGGGACTGGAAACACCATATATTTT. This codes for CASRRETGTGNTIYF.

This chain links TRBV29-1 with TRBJ2-7; D might be TRBD2 (5 bases). The CDR3 totals 13 residues. Per the germline V gene, CDR1 is SQVTM and CDR2 is ANQGSEA. V lost 0 bases and J 4 bases, leaving 10 bases between the germline ends. CDR3 protein: CSVEDRERYEQYF. In nucleotides, the CDR3 is TGCAGCGTTGAAGATCGTGAGCGGTACGAGCAGTACTTC.

The rearrangement uses TRBV4-1 and TRBJ1-2, with TRBD1 identical over 9 bases. Germline V gene lookup returns CDR1 MGHRA and CDR2 YSYEKL. J gave up 3 bases and V 0 bases, and 2 bases lay outside the gene matches. This CDR3 has 15 amino acids. The CDR3 DNA sequence: TGCGCCAGCAGCCAAGAATGGACAGGGGACTATGGCTACACCTTC. Translating gives CASSQEWTGDYGYTF.

The genes are TRBV5-6 and TRBJ2-7; possible D gene TRBD1, 5 bases. Per germline, CDR1 SGHDT and CDR2 YYEEEE. This CDR3 spans 15 amino acids. With 2 bases removed from V and 2 bases from J, the gap between germline ends came to 14 bases. The DNA of the CDR3 is TGTGCCAGCAGCTTTTCAGGGTTGATCGCCTACGAGCAGTACTTC. This codes for CASSFSGLIAYEQYF.

The V call is TRBV29-1, the J call TRBJ1-1; 8 nucleotides line up with TRBD1. V trimming: 6 bases; J trimming: 4 bases; junction bases outside the gene matches: 4. Germline-derived CDR1 and CDR2 are SQVTM and ANQGSEA. This CDR3 comprises 12 residues. The CDR3 coding sequence is TGCAGCGTATTAACAGGGGGCACTGAAGCTTTCTTT. It codes for CSVLTGGTEAFF.

The J gene is TRBJ1-1, the V gene TRBV19; D perhaps matches TRBD1 (5 bases). CDR3 length: 13 amino acids. With 5 bases removed from V and 6 bases from J, the gap between germline ends came to 13 bases. CDR1 is LNHDA, CDR2 SQIVND, per germline (reference sequence). The CDR3 loop reads CASSLTDSAEAFF. For the CDR3, the DNA is TGTGCCAGTAGTCTGACTGACAGCGCTGAAGCTTTCTTT.

The rearrangement links TRBV4-3 to TRBJ1-2; unclear D gene. From germline, CDR1 is LGHNA and CDR2 YSLEER. V lost 1 base and J lost 0, with 6 bases in between. The CDR3 runs 14 residues. The CDR3 DNA sequence: TGCGCCAGCAGCCAAGGGTTGACTAACTATGGCTACACCTTC. Translated: CASSQGLTNYGYTF.

The chain uses TRBV7-9 and TRBJ1-1; D is uncertain. The CDR3 covers 14 residues. Trimming removed 0 bases at V and 3 bases at J, with 8 bases between. Germline CDR1 is SEHNR and CDR2 is FQNEAQ (reference sequence). As DNA, the CDR3 is TGTGCCAGCAGCTTAGCGCACGAATACACTGAAGCTTTCTTT. It translates to CASSLAHEYTEAFF. The full variable domain, completed using reference TRBV7-9 and TRBJ1-1, is DTGVSQNPRHKITKRGQNVTFRCDPISEHNRLYWYRQTLGQGPEFLTYFQNEAQLEKSRLLSDRFSAERPKGSFSTLEIQRTEQGDSAMYLCASSLAHEYTEAFFGQGTRLTVV.

CDR3 coding DNA: TGTGCCAGCAGCTTGGACGAAGACAAGAACACCGGGGAGCTGTTTTTT. Residues: CASSLDEDKNTGELFF. This chain connects TRBV7-2 to TRBJ2-2, with D unclear. Germline lookup yields CDR1 SGHTA and CDR2 FQGNSA. V shed 3 bases and J shed 1 base, with 12 bases lying between them. This CDR3 is 16 amino acids long.

This rearrangement joins TRBV7-3 to TRBJ1-5; D remains unclear. Germline CDR1 and CDR2: SGHTA and FQGTGA. Trimming removed 2 bases at V and 5 bases at J, with 10 bases between. The CDR3 extends over 14 amino acids. The CDR3 DNA follows: TGTGCCAGCAGCTTAGGAGGGAGGGATCAGCCCCAGCATTTT. Its protein product is CASSLGGRDQPQHF. Supplemented by reference TRBV7-3 and TRBJ1-5, the full variable domain reads GAGVSQTPSNKVTEKGKYVELRCDPISGHTALYWYRQSLGQGPEFLIYFQGTGAADDSGLPNDRFFAVRPEGSVSTLKIQRTERGDSAVYLCASSLGGRDQPQHFGDGTRLSIL.

The CDR3 sequence is CASSIDSSNQPQHF. In nucleotides, the CDR3 is TGTGCCAGTAGTATAGATAGTAGCAATCAGCCCCAGCATTTT. This chain uses TRBV19 with TRBJ1-5, with D unresolved. CDR1 and CDR2 (germline): LNHDA, SQIVND (reference sequence). This CDR3 is built from 14 residues. Trimming removed 0 bases from V and 0 bases from J, with 3 bases in between.

V gene TRBV7-9 combines with J gene TRBJ2-7; D unresolved. From germline, CDR1 is SEHNR and CDR2 FQNEAQ (reference sequence). The CDR3 has 12 residues. Trimming stripped 5 bases from V and 7 bases from J, with 12 bases between. Here the CDR3 DNA reads TGTGCCAGCAGCCCCGCATTCGGGGAGCAGTACTTC. As protein: CASSPAFGEQYF.

The rearrangement joins TRBV9 to TRBJ2-1, with D possibly matching TRBD2 (5 bases). The V end lost 0 bases, the J end lost 6 bases, and 10 bases lay between the germline ends. The CDR3 is 14 residues long. In germline, CDR1 is SGDLS, CDR2 YYNGEE. The CDR3: CASSVESRVNEQFF. The CDR3 bases are TGTGCCAGCAGCGTAGAGTCGCGGGTCAATGAGCAGTTCTTC. Full variable domain (outside the CDR3, taken from reference TRBV9 and TRBJ2-1): DSGVTQTPKHLITATGQRVTLRCSPRSGDLSVYWYQQSLDQGLQFLIQYYNGEERAKGNILERFSAQQFPDLHSELNLSSLELGDSALYFCASSVESRVNEQFFGPGTRLTVL.

The chain carries TRBV6-1 and TRBJ1-5; D perhaps matches TRBD1 (5 bases). The germline V and J ends were trimmed by 7 bases and 2 bases, with 9 bases remaining between them. The CDR3 loop spans 13 amino acids. Germline CDR1 MNHNS, CDR2 SASEGT. The CDR3 loop is CASIWGGNQPQHF. CDR3 nucleotides: TGTGCCAGCATCTGGGGGGGCAATCAGCCCCAGCATTTT.

The chain links TRBV7-8 to TRBJ2-7, with D tentatively TRBD1 or TRBD2 (5 bases each). Trimming cost V 0 bases and J 2 bases, with 14 bases left between them. The CDR3 consists of 16 residues. From germline, CDR1 is SGHVS and CDR2 FQNEAQ. CDR3 sequence reads: CASSLAGDGATYEQYF. In nucleotides, the CDR3 is TGTGCCAGCAGCTTAGCGGGGGACGGAGCCACCTACGAGCAGTACTTC.

This clone was seen only once. The chain is built from TRBV28 and TRBJ2-3; TRBD2 agrees at 10 bases. The CDR3 contains 15 residues. J gave up 2 bases and V 6 bases, and 5 bases lay outside the gene matches. Germline V gives CDR1 MDHEN, CDR2 SYDVKM. DNA for the CDR3: TGTGCCAGCAGCGAAGCGGGGGGGAACACAGATACGCAGTATTTT. Its protein product is CASSEAGGNTDTQYF.

This clone was observed a single time. J is TRBJ2-1 and V is TRBV29-1; 7 bases agree with TRBD1. Germline assignment: CDR1 SQVTM and CDR2 ANQGSEA. Trimming took 6 bases from V and 1 from J; bases not matched to a gene: 12. The CDR3 contains 16 residues. The CDR3 region has the DNA TGCAGCGTCGACCCTAGGGGGCGGGCGTCCTACAATGAGCAGTTCTTC. It encodes CSVDPRGRASYNEQFF.

This clone showed up many times. The V gene is TRBV6-5, the J gene TRBJ1-2; D is uncertain. The CDR3 has 11 residues. Germline V gene sequence: CDR1 MNHEY, CDR2 SVGAGI. V was trimmed by 6 bases and J by 8 bases, leaving 10 bases between them. CDR3 in DNA: TGTGCCAGCAGGGAAAAGAGGGGCTACACCTTC. Amino acid sequence: CASREKRGYTF.

The rearrangement uses TRBV4-3 and TRBJ1-1; D remains ambiguous. This CDR3 is 16 amino acids long. Germline V gene data show CDR1 as LGHNA and CDR2 as YSLEER. Deletions cut 0 bases from V and 0 bases from J, with 11 bases between. CDR3 coding DNA: TGCGCCAGCAGCCAAGATATAGGAGGCATGAACACTGAAGCTTTCTTT. Translating gives CASSQDIGGMNTEAFF.

This rearrangement joins TRBV19 to TRBJ2-1; D gene uncertain. This CDR3 has 13 residues. Per germline, CDR1 LNHDA and CDR2 SQIVND (reference sequence). V lost 7 bases to trimming and J lost 4 bases, with 11 bases between them. The CDR3 spells CASNSGLYNEQFF. CDR3 nucleotides: TGTGCCAGTAATTCGGGCCTATACAATGAGCAGTTCTTC.